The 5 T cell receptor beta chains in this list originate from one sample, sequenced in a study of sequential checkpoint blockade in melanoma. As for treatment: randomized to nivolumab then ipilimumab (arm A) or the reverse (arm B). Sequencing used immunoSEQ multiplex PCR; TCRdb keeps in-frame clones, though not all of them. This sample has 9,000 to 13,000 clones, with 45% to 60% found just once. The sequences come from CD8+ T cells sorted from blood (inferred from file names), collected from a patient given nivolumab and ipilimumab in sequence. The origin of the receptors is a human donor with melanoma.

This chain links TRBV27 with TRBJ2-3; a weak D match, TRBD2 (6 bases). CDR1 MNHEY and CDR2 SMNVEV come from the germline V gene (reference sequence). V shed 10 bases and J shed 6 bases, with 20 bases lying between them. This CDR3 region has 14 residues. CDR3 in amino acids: CATGLWGDRDTQYF. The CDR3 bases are TGTGCCACCGGGCTCTGGGGGGATAGGGATACGCAGTATTTT.

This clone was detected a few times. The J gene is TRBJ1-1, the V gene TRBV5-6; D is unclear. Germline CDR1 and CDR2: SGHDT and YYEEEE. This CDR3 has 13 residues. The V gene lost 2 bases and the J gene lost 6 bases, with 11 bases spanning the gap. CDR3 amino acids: CASSFERVSEAFF. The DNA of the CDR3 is TGTGCCAGCAGCTTTGAACGGGTCTCTGAAGCTTTCTTT. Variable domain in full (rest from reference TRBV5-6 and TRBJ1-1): DAGVTQSPTHLIKTRGQQVTLRCSPKSGHDTVSWYQQALGQGPQFIFQYYEEEERQRGNFPDRFSGHQFPNYSSELNVNALLLGDSALYLCASSFERVSEAFFGQGTRLTVV.

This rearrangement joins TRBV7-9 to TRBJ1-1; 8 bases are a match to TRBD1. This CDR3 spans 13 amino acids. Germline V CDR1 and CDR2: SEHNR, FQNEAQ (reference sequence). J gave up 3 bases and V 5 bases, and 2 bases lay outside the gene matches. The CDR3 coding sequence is TGTGCCAGCAGCCCGACAGGGGACACTGAAGCTTTCTTT. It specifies CASSPTGDTEAFF.

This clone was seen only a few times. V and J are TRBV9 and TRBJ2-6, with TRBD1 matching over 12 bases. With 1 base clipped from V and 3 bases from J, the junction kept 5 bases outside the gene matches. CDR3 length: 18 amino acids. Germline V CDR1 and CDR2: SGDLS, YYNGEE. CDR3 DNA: TGTGCCAGCAGCGTACCGGGACAGGGGGCGGGTGGGGCCAACGTCCTGACTTTC. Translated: CASSVPGQGAGGANVLTF.

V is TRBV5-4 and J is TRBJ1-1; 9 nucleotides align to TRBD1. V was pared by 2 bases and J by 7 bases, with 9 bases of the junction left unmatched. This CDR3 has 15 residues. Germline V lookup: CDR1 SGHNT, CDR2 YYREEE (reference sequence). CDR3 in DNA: TGTGCCAGCAGCTTAGAGACAGGGGGGTCGAGTGAAGCTTTCTTT. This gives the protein CASSLETGGSSEAFF.